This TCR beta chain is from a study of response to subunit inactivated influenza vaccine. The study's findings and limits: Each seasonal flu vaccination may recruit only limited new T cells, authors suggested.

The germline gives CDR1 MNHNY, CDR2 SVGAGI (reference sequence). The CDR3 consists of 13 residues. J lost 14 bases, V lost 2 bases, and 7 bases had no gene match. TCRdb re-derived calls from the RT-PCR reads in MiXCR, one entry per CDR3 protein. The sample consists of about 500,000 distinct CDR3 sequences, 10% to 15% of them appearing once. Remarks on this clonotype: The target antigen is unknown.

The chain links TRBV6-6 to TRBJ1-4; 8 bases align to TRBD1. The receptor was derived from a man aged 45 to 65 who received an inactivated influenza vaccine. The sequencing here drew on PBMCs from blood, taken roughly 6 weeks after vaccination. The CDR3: CASSYAGTGSLFF. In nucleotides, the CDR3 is TGTGCCAGCAGTTACGCAGGGACAGGTTCGCTGTTTTTT.